These T cell receptor beta chains were read from a single sample in a study of T cells after somatic rescue of genetic block. Sequenced by immunoSEQ multiplex PCR; TCRdb stores in-frame clones only, minus some. The sample records more than 13,000 clones, approximately 70% being singletons. The sample taken for sequencing was peripheral blood mononuclear cells (PBMCs). Every receptor here comes from a boy younger than 18. The conserved cysteine and the conserved F or W are not part of the CDR3 here.

>TRBJ1-1|TRBV27
ASSSNMNTEAF
>TRBJ2-5|TRBV14
ASSQDLLQETQY
>TRBJ2-2|TRBV2
ASSVGGRGPYRTGELF
>TRBJ2-5|TRBV4-2
ASSQDGGPLETQY
>TRBJ2-1|TRBV18
ASSPRTGITAYNEQF
>TRBJ1-2|TRBV5-1
ASSSGQGLPYGYT
>TRBJ2-7|TRBV9
ASSGPPTSGSYEQY
>TRBJ1-6|TRBV5-1
ASSSHRGGENSPLH
>TRBJ1-2|TRBV19
ASSIHPSVGGRDGYT
>TRBJ2-3|TRBV10-3
AIEGQGGNTQY
>TRBJ2-1|TRBV5-6
ASSFLGTSYNEQF
>TRBJ1-2|TRBV6-5
ASSYVLGSYT
>TRBJ2-5|TRBV6-6
ASSDRVTQY
>TRBJ2-7|TRBV4-1
ASSQRLLDRPYEQY
>TRBJ1-2|TRBV30
AWSWTGNGPNYGYT
>TRBJ1-6|TRBV5-1
ASSLSPGQAILALH
>TRBJ2-1|TRBV12-5
ASGFPGQVLNEQF
>TRBJ2-7|TRBV6-5
ASRPTGTGAYEQY
>TRBJ2-7|TRBV6-6
ASRGYYEQY
>TRBJ2-3|TRBV6-6
ASTRWDTQY
>TRBJ2-7|TRBV9
ASSPSGQLSYEQY
>TRBJ2-4|TRBV18
ASSSTAGTGLIKNIQY
>NA|TRBV28
ASSWAFYEQY
>TRBJ2-7|TRBV27
ASSLLPGTYEQY
>TRBJ2-7|TRBV10-3
AISGGKFVGGSTYEQY
>TRBJ1-2|TRBV7-6
ASSSESGQANYGYT
>TRBJ2-1|TRBV27
ASSLSRIHGDEQF
>TRBJ1-1|TRBV9
ASSGLGQPSTEAF
>TRBJ1-4|TRBV2
ASRGYPSAPNEKLF
>TRBJ2-5|TRBV5-1
ASSSDRGKETQY
>TRBJ1-4|TRBV7-9
ASSLLGPNEKLF
>TRBJ2-7|TRBV28
ASTLTGTTGEQY
>TRBJ2-1|TRBV7-2
ASSLAGPVNEQF
>TRBJ2-7|TRBV5-4
ASSLGQSYEQY
>TRBJ1-6|TRBV27
ASTIAGLPVSSYNSPLH
>TRBJ1-2|TRBV5-4
ASSTGATVTNYGYT
>TRBJ2-7|TRBV7-3
ASSPTGGREQY
>TRBJ2-7|TRBV28
ASRMGQGNYEQY
>TRBJ1-5|TRBV6-6
ASSLVGLVNQPQH
>TRBJ1-1|TRBV25-1
ASSADRGYTEAF
>TRBJ2-7|TRBV6-5
ASSLSGEQY
>TRBJ2-3|TRBV19
ASSTGLPSTDTQY
>TRBJ2-1|TRBV27
ASSLPDRGGYNEQF
>TRBJ1-3|TRBV7-9
ASSLVQGFGNTIY
>TRBJ2-4|TRBV4-1
ASSQDYSGSPVAKNIQY
>TRBJ2-3|TRBV6-5
ASSYGMALGGDTQY
>TRBJ1-1|TRBV5-1
ASSGGTGAEAF
>TRBJ2-3|TRBV19
ASTYRYRGLDTQY
>TRBJ1-1|TRBV5-1
ASSPQGASTEAF
>TRBJ2-5|TRBV28
ASSPDGLLETQY
>TRBJ1-4|TRBV7-6
ASSGRGRMGELF
>TRBJ1-2|TRBV5-1
ASSARIGSDGYT
>TRBJ1-5|TRBV19
ASSIPSNQPQH